This T cell receptor (beta chain) was recorded in a study of immune evolution from preneoplasia to lung adenocarcinoma. Repertoires were generated with immunoSEQ multiplex PCR, while TCRdb's copy carries only in-frame clones and drops some. Here the sample spans 9,000 to 10,000 clones, more than 75% being singletons. Findings and limits, study-wide: Normal lung had highest clonality; later lesions appeared denser, more diverse. Normal lung had the highest top T cell clone frequencies.

Macro-dissection enriched premalignant or tumor cells before nucleic acid extraction. A remark on this clone: Its antigen is not known.

This CDR3 region has 15 residues. Per germline, CDR1 MDHEN and CDR2 SYDVKM. V shed 5 bases and J 3 bases; nucleotides not matched to a gene: 9. This rearrangement joins TRBV28 to TRBJ2-7, with 8 bases matching TRBD1. Sequencing was done on a sample of FFPE minimally invasive lung adenocarcinoma tissue. The source is an older donor with lung adenocarcinoma. The CDR3 protein is CASSRTGTLLYEQYF. The CDR3 bases are TGTGCCAGCAGTAGGACAGGGACCCTACTCTACGAGCAGTACTTC.